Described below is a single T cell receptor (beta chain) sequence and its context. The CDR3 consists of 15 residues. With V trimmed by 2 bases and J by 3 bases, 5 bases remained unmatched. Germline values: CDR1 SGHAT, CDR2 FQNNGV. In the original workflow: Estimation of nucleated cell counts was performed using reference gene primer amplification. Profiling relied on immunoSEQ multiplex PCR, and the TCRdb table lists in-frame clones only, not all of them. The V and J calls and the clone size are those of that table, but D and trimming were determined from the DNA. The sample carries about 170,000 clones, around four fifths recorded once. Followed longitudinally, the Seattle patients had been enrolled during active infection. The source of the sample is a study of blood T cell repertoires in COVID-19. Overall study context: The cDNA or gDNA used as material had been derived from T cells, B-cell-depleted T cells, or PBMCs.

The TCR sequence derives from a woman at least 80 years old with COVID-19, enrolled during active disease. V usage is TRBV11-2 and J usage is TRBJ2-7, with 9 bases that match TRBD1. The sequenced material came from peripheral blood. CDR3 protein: CASSLRGTGNYEQYF. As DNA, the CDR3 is TGTGCCAGCAGCTTAAGGGGGACAGGGAACTACGAGCAGTACTTC.